There are many counts of the clone carrying this TCR beta chain. The library protocol tagged each TCR cDNA with a unique molecular identifier. A single record per CDR3 protein comes from TCRdb applying MiXCR to the 5' RACE reads. The sample has around 11,000 distinct CDR3 sequences; about 4% are singletons. In germline, CDR1 is SGHTA, CDR2 FQGNSA. J gave up 7 bases and V 5 bases, and 10 bases lay outside the gene matches. The CDR3 runs 16 residues. The data derive from a study of spatial heterogeneity in lung cancer. Time point: sample taken at primary tumor resection. The sequenced material consisted of unsorted whole RNA from tumor, nontumor lung or frozen PBMC.

This chain joins TRBV7-2 and TRBJ2-1, with 11 bases that match TRBD2. This specimen consisted of PBMCs, obtained at surgery. The source is a female donor with early-stage non-small cell lung cancer. The CDR3 region is CASSPSAGLAVNEQFF. Here the CDR3 DNA reads TGTGCCAGCAGCCCGTCCGCGGGACTAGCGGTAAATGAGCAGTTCTTC. Full variable domain (outside the CDR3, taken from reference TRBV7-2 and TRBJ2-1): GAGVSQSPSNKVTEKGKDVELRCDPISGHTALYWYRQSLGQGLEFLIYFQGNSAPDKSGLPSDRFSAERTGGSVSTLTIQRTQQEDSAVYLCASSPSAGLAVNEQFFGPGTRLTVL.